The rows below give T cell receptor beta chains drawn from one sample of a study of OX40 agonist ivuxolimab in advanced cancers. Here immunoSEQ multiplex PCR was the method, and the copy in TCRdb shows in-frame clones only, minus some. The sample contains some 70,000 clones, about nine tenths of which appear only once. Sequencing used CD4+ or CD8+ T cells sorted from blood, obtained in a trial of the OX40 agonist ivuxolimab. These receptors were collected from an adult with an advanced solid tumor such as melanoma, head and neck, liver or kidney cancer. CDR3s leave out the opening cysteine and the closing phenylalanine or tryptophan. The D gene is left open where the match is weak. A clone size is listed for some rows: how often the clone was seen (once, few, many), or a class if it is expanded.

abundance,d_gene,v_gene,CDR3aa
-,TRBD2,TRBV28,ASNQGLGRNEQF
once,TRBD1,TRBV6-1,ASSEAWDRVLFSYGYT
-,-,TRBV28,ASAVVDYGYT
-,-,TRBV11-2,ASSLGSGVGEQF
-,-,TRBV7-2,ASSYERQAYEQY
-,-,TRBV18,ASSRSQGWGGTEAF
-,-,TRBV5-4,ASQRQDAWGYT
-,-,TRBV7-9,ASSSVAVTAGGYT
-,TRBD1,TRBV9,ASSQGGSSGNTIY
-,-,TRBV11-2,ASSFGGAIPYEQY
-,-,TRBV10-3,AISGEGETQY
-,-,TRBV7-7,ASSQLAATNEQF
-,-,TRBV7-2,ASSLEVLETQY
-,-,TRBV25-1,ASSEGTRPTNEKLF
-,-,TRBV6-5,ASSYRTGGNTIY
-,TRBD2,TRBV19,ASRVGLTTGELF
-,-,TRBV19,ASSSGTLDTEAF
-,-,TRBV11-3,ASSLLRGDNEQF
-,-,TRBV2,ASSAGTGNQPQH
few,-,TRBV4-2,ASSQDTEVEAF